This T cell receptor (beta chain) originates from a study of blood T cell repertoires in COVID-19. In the authors' workflow: Amplification with reference gene primers provided the estimates of nucleated cell counts. Repertoires were generated with immunoSEQ multiplex PCR, while TCRdb's copy carries only in-frame clones and drops some. Clone size and the V and J calls come from that table; the DNA yielded D and trimming. The table includes 27,000 or so clones, approximately 80% detected once. CDR3 length equals 17 residues. Germline V lookup: CDR1 LNHNV, CDR2 YYDKDF (reference sequence). J lost 3 bases, V lost 5 bases, and 15 bases had no gene match.

The chain recombines TRBV15 with TRBJ2-5; 7 positions agree with TRBD1. The sample consisted of peripheral blood. The TCR originated in a man in his 70s with active COVID-19. For the CDR3, the DNA is TGTGCCACCAGCTCTACCATAATCCGGGACAGAGAAGAGACCCAGTACTTC. This gives the protein CATSSTIIRDREETQYF. Combining the CDR3 with reference TRBV15 and TRBJ2-5 gives the whole variable domain DAMVIQNPRYQVTQFGKPVTLSCSQTLNHNVMYWYQQKSSQAPKLLFHYYDKDFNNEADTPDNFQSRRPNTSFCFLDIRSPGLGDTAMYLCATSSTIIRDREETQYFGPGTRLLVL.